Each of the 28 T cell receptor beta chains below was sequenced from the same sample in a study of T-cell memory formation after mild COVID-19. TCRdb ran MiXCR on the 5' RACE reads and lists one entry per CDR3 protein. The data contain 170,000 or so distinct CDR3 sequences, about 21% of them seen just once; the ten biggest clones take up more than 20%. The sequencing sample was made of PBMCs or a T cell subset sorted from them (not recorded which). The receptors originated from an adult woman who had mild COVID-19 (a few samples of this study predate the infection). Cell type and time point are not known.

V gene TRBV7-9 combines with J gene TRBJ1-4; 7 bases match TRBD1. The CDR3 is 15 amino acids. Germline CDR1 is SEHNR and CDR2 is FQNEAQ (reference sequence). Germline trimming cut 5 bases from V and 1 base from J; bases unmatched to any gene: 4. The CDR3 spells CASSGRQGTNEKLFF. The CDR3 bases are TGTGCCAGCAGCGGGCGACAGGGAACTAATGAAAAACTGTTTTTT.

V usage is TRBV24-1 and J usage is TRBJ1-1, with no clear D. The CDR3 extends over 13 amino acids. V was pared by 4 bases and J by 1 base, with 6 bases between. Germline V gene data show CDR1 as KGHDR and CDR2 as SFDVKD. This CDR3 reads CATSDFRNTEAFF. The CDR3 DNA sequence: TGTGCCACCAGTGACTTCCGGAACACTGAAGCTTTCTTT.

This clonotype was recorded a few times. The V and J genes are TRBV19 and TRBJ2-1; the D is unclear. V was clipped by 3 bases and J by 4 bases, with 4 bases between them. This CDR3 comprises 12 residues. CDR1 and CDR2 (germline): LNHDA, SQIVND (reference sequence). The CDR3 DNA reads TGTGCCAGTAGTATGTGGTACAATGAGCAGTTCTTC. It codes for CASSMWYNEQFF.

For the CDR3, the DNA is TGTGCCAGCAGCGTAGACCAGGGGGCCCCCTACGAGCAGTACTTC. The encoded protein is CASSVDQGAPYEQYF. This chain connects TRBV9 to TRBJ2-7; 8 bases align to TRBD1. Trimming cost V 0 bases and J 2 bases; bases outside gene matches: 4. The germline CDR1 and CDR2 sequences are SGDLS and YYNGEE. This CDR3 region has 15 residues.

This chain joins TRBV6-5 and TRBJ2-2, with D perhaps matching TRBD1 (5 bases). From germline, CDR1 is MNHEY and CDR2 SVGAGI. V was shortened by 4 bases and J by 6 bases, with 9 bases between the two germline ends. The CDR3 runs to 13 residues. In DNA, the CDR3 is TGTGCCAGCAGTTTCAGGGATCCCGGGGAGCTGTTTTTT. This gives the protein CASSFRDPGELFF.

This clonotype has only a few counts. The chain uses TRBV5-1 and TRBJ1-5; a possible D gene is TRBD1 (6 bases). This CDR3 has 15 residues. Germline CDR1 SGHRS, CDR2 YFSETQ. Deletions cut 0 bases from V and 7 bases from J, with 14 bases between. CDR3 residues: CASSLDWGAGQPQHF. Written as DNA, the CDR3 is TGCGCCAGCAGCTTGGATTGGGGGGCGGGGCAGCCCCAGCATTTT.

This clonotype was detected only a few times. The chain couples TRBV9 to TRBJ1-4, with D maybe TRBD1 (6 bases). CDR3 length: 15 residues. The ends were cut back, 3 bases at V and 7 bases at J, with 16 bases in the middle. Looked up from germline, CDR1 is SGDLS and CDR2 is YYNGEE. This CDR3 is CASSEGGAGGEKLFF. The CDR3 nucleotides are TGTGCCAGCAGCGAGGGGGGGGCTGGAGGTGAAAAACTGTTTTTT.

This clonotype was counted a few times. The CDR3 region has the DNA TGTGCCAGCTGCGAGGCCTACGAGCAGTACTTC. It translates to CASCEAYEQYF. V gene TRBV7-2 combines with J gene TRBJ2-7; unclear D gene. Trimming removed 8 bases at V and 2 bases at J, with 7 bases between. CDR3 length: 11 residues. Per germline, CDR1 SGHTA and CDR2 FQGNSA.

A few counts support this clonotype. The rearrangement joins TRBV5-1 to TRBJ1-4, with a weak D call TRBD1 (5 bases). Germline CDR1 and CDR2: SGHRS and YFSETQ. The CDR3 loop spans 15 amino acids. V dropped 4 bases and J dropped 5 bases, with 15 bases sitting between them. Written as DNA, the CDR3 is TGCGCCAGCAGCGCAACCGGGACGGGGAATGAAAAACTGTTTTTT. It is translated as CASSATGTGNEKLFF. Full variable domain (remainder filled in from reference TRBV5-1 and TRBJ1-4): KAGVTQTPRYLIKTRGQQVTLSCSPISGHRSVSWYQQTPGQGLQFLFEYFSETQRNKGNFPGRFSGRQFSNSRSEMNVSTLELGDSALYLCASSATGTGNEKLFFGSGTQLSVL.

CDR3 in DNA: TGTGCCAGCAGTTTCGGTCCGCAAGGCTACGAGCAGTACTTC. Translated, it gives CASSFGPQGYEQYF. This chain connects TRBV27 to TRBJ2-7; D is uncertain. The CDR3 has 14 amino acids. The germline gives CDR1 MNHEY, CDR2 SMNVEV (reference sequence). Between the trimmed V and J ends, which lost 3 bases and 3 bases, there was a span of 12 bases.

This chain connects TRBV5-1 to TRBJ2-3; tentatively, D is TRBD1 or TRBD2 (6 bases each). The CDR3 extends over 15 amino acids. Trimming took off 2 bases at V and 6 bases at J, with 16 bases between the two ends. The germline gives CDR1 SGHRS, CDR2 YFSETQ. CDR3 in amino acids: CASSFLTGATDTQYF. CDR3 coding DNA: TGCGCCAGCAGCTTTCTCACGGGGGCAACGGATACGCAGTATTTT.

This clonotype was observed many times. The chain links TRBV6-4 to TRBJ2-3, with 7 bases that match TRBD2. The CDR3 contains 16 residues. The V gene end was trimmed by 0 bases and the J gene end by 2 bases; junction bases not matched to a gene: 5. Per the germline V gene, CDR1 is MRHNA and CDR2 is SNTAGT. In DNA form, the CDR3 reads TGTGCCAGCAGTGACTCTCCAAGCGGGAACACAGATACGCAGTATTTT. It specifies CASSDSPSGNTDTQYF.

This clonotype was seen only a few times. CDR3: CSARLLSYNEQFF. CDR3 DNA: TGCAGTGCCCGACTACTTTCCTACAATGAGCAGTTCTTC. The chain combines TRBV20-1 with TRBJ2-1; TRBD2 might be the D (5 bases). Trimming took 6 bases from V and 1 from J, leaving 10 bases between them. The CDR3 runs to 13 residues. The germline V gene encodes CDR1 DFQATT and CDR2 SNEGSKA (reference sequence).

The V and J genes are TRBV15 and TRBJ2-5; D possibly matches TRBD1 or TRBD2 (5 bases each). The CDR3 has 16 amino acids. V was cut by 0 bases and J by 7 bases, with 18 bases left in between. CDR1 is LNHNV and CDR2 is YYDKDF in the germline V gene (reference sequence). CDR3: CATSRDKTGAWGTQYF. CDR3 in DNA: TGTGCCACCAGCAGAGACAAGACCGGGGCGTGGGGGACCCAGTACTTC. Filled out from reference TRBV15 and TRBJ2-5, the complete variable domain reads DAMVIQNPRYQVTQFGKPVTLSCSQTLNHNVMYWYQQKSSQAPKLLFHYYDKDFNNEADTPDNFQSRRPNTSFCFLDIRSPGLGDTAMYLCATSRDKTGAWGTQYFGPGTRLLVL.

The V and J genes are TRBV10-3 and TRBJ2-7; D is tentatively TRBD1 or TRBD2 (5 bases each). V gave up 8 bases and J gave up 0 bases, with 20 bases separating them. This CDR3 comprises 16 residues. Per the germline V gene, CDR1 is ENHRY and CDR2 is SYGVKD. CDR3 region: CAIWDRPGSSSYEQYF. The CDR3, as DNA: TGTGCCATCTGGGACCGACCGGGTTCTAGCTCCTACGAGCAGTACTTC.

There are a few counts of this clonotype. The chain carries TRBV4-2 and TRBJ2-4; D is unresolved. This CDR3 spans 19 amino acids. In germline, CDR1 is LGHNA, CDR2 YNFKEQ. Trimming left V 0 bases short and J 0 bases short, with 18 bases between. The CDR3 coding sequence is TGTGCCAGCAGCCAAGATCTAATTCCGGCAGACGTAGCCAAAAACATTCAGTACTTC. Translated: CASSQDLIPADVAKNIQYF.

V is TRBV7-2 and J is TRBJ1-6; TRBD1 agrees at 8 bases. The CDR3 is 15 residues long. Trimming removed 4 bases from V and 6 bases from J; junction bases left unmatched: 5. Germline V gives CDR1 SGHTA, CDR2 FQGNSA. The CDR3 sequence: CASSWGTGSNSPLHF. The CDR3 bases are TGTGCCAGCAGCTGGGGGACAGGTTCTAATTCACCCCTCCACTTT.

This clonotype has just one count. The chain uses TRBV24-1 and TRBJ1-3, with unresolved D. CDR1 and CDR2 from the germline V gene are KGHDR and SFDVKD. This CDR3 region has 17 residues. Trimming took off 4 bases at V and 1 base at J, with 16 bases between the two ends. The CDR3 reads CATSDLVGSSSGNTIYF. In DNA form, the CDR3 reads TGTGCCACCAGTGACCTTGTGGGGAGCTCGTCTGGAAACACCATATATTTT.

A few counts support this clonotype. The V gene is TRBV30, the J gene TRBJ2-1; D is uncertain. The CDR3 length is 12 residues. Germline CDR1 is GTSNPN and CDR2 is SVGIG (reference sequence). V was clipped by 0 bases and J by 8 bases, with 8 bases between them. This CDR3 reads CAWSVFWDEQFF. CDR3 sequence (DNA): TGTGCCTGGAGTGTATTTTGGGATGAGCAGTTCTTC.

Only a few counts were recorded for this clonotype. V usage is TRBV7-9 and J usage is TRBJ2-1; possibly TRBD1 for D (6 bases). Trimming shortened V by 2 bases and J by 15 bases, and 14 bases separated the two germline ends. Germline V lookup: CDR1 SEHNR, CDR2 FQNEAQ (reference sequence). CDR3 length: 12 residues. The CDR3 protein is CASSLNGQFTFF. Written as DNA, the CDR3 is TGTGCCAGCAGCTTAAACGGACAGTTTACGTTCTTC.

The rearrangement joins TRBV24-1 to TRBJ2-1; D not resolved. The CDR3 loop spans 11 amino acids. The ends were cut back, 6 bases at V and 5 bases at J, with 4 bases in the middle. The germline V gene encodes CDR1 KGHDR and CDR2 SFDVKD. In DNA, the CDR3 is TGTGCCACCAGTAAAAACAATGAGCAGTTCTTC. Its translation: CATSKNNEQFF.

The chain recombines TRBV4-2 with TRBJ2-4, with D possibly TRBD2 on 6 matching bases. The CDR3 is 18 residues long. Trimming stripped 0 bases from V and 1 base from J, with 16 bases between. Looked up from germline, CDR1 is LGHNA and CDR2 is YNFKEQ. The CDR3 here is CASSQDRGGVTAKNIQYF. The CDR3 DNA reads TGTGCCAGCAGCCAAGATCGGGGCGGGGTCACTGCCAAAAACATTCAGTACTTC.

This clonotype was counted a few times. V gene TRBV13 combines with J gene TRBJ1-1; D not certain. This CDR3 has 15 residues. In germline, CDR1 is PRHDT, CDR2 FYEKMQ (reference sequence). V lost 0 bases and J 0 bases, leaving 8 bases between the germline ends. CDR3 residues: CASSLGGYMNTEAFF. CDR3 bases: TGTGCCAGCAGCTTAGGTGGGTACATGAACACTGAAGCTTTCTTT. The full variable domain, completed using reference TRBV13 and TRBJ1-1, is AAGVIQSPRHLIKEKRETATLKCYPIPRHDTVYWYQQGPGQDPQFLISFYEKMQSDKGSIPDRFSAQQFSDYHSELNMSSLELGDSALYFCASSLGGYMNTEAFFGQGTRLTVV.

The chain is built from TRBV6-5 and TRBJ2-2, with 7 bases matching TRBD1. CDR1 is MNHEY, CDR2 SVGAGI, per germline. This CDR3 has 18 residues. With 2 bases clipped from V and 1 base from J, the junction kept 10 bases outside the gene matches. CDR3 sequence (DNA): TGTGCCAGCAGTTACCAACCGGTAGGGGGCGGGAACACCGGGGAGCTGTTTTTT. This codes for CASSYQPVGGGNTGELFF.

The chain links TRBV7-3 to TRBJ2-2, with D possibly matching TRBD2 (5 bases). Germline-derived CDR1 and CDR2 are SGHTA and FQGTGA. The CDR3 length is 16 residues. Trimming left V 1 base short and J 6 bases short, with 15 bases between. DNA for the CDR3: TGTGCCAGCAGCTTAATCCCAGTTGGAGGAGCCGGGGAGCTGTTTTTT. It encodes CASSLIPVGGAGELFF.

In its sample, this clonotype was seen a few times. The chain has TRBV6-5 and TRBJ1-2, with D possibly TRBD1 on 5 matching bases. The CDR3 contains 12 residues. Germline lookup yields CDR1 MNHEY and CDR2 SVGAGI. Trimming left V 2 bases short and J 8 bases short, with 9 bases between. CDR3 nucleotide sequence: TGTGCCAGCAGTTACGACAGCGTCGGCTACACCTTC. Translated: CASSYDSVGYTF.

This clonotype showed up just a few times. This chain uses TRBV5-1 with TRBJ2-7; TRBD1 matches at 9 bases. J was trimmed by 6 bases and V by 0 bases; bases with no gene match: 4. Germline-derived CDR1 and CDR2 are SGHRS and YFSETQ. CDR3 length: 14 amino acids. In nucleotides, the CDR3 is TGCGCCAGCAGCTTGGATGGGACAGGGTTCGAGCAGTACTTC. Residues: CASSLDGTGFEQYF.

This clonotype showed up just once. The junction does not match germline at one end; this may be a read error. The chain links TRBV19 to TRBJ2-3; 11 bases line up with TRBD2. This CDR3 has 13 amino acids. Germline V gene data show CDR1 as LNHDA and CDR2 as SQIVND (reference sequence). CDR3: CAIGLAGGDTQYF. CDR3 nucleotide sequence: TGCGCGATCGGGCTAGCGGGGGGAGATACGCAGTATTTT. Supplemented by reference TRBV19 and TRBJ2-3, the full variable domain reads DGGITQSPKYLFRKEGQNVTLSCEQNLNHDAMYWYRQDPGQGLRLIYYSQIVNDFQKGDIAEGYSVSREKKESFPLTVTSAQKNPTAFYLCAIGLAGGDTQYFGPGTRLTVL.